This T cell receptor beta chain was documented in a study of cytomegalovirus exposure and HLA in healthy donors. V dropped 3 bases and J dropped 6 bases, with 18 bases sitting between them. The CDR3 is 17 residues long. CDR1 LNHDA and CDR2 SQIVND come from the germline V gene (reference sequence). Remarks on this clone: Its antigen is unknown.

PCR involved 60 Vbeta and 13 Jbeta primers. Sequenced by immunoSEQ multiplex PCR; TCRdb stores in-frame clones only, minus some. The data contain 130,000 to 150,000 clones, 80% of them singletons. Overall study results and limits: The authors later found most CMV-associated TCR beta chains appeared HLA-restricted. Presence/absence analyses supposed approximately even sequencing depth among donors. The CMV antigen specificity of a few CMV-associated chains was confirmed through in vitro analysis. The authors excluded some V segments, including TRBV6-2 and TRBV6-3, as indistinguishable.

The sequence derives from a man aged 35 to 55 in good health and CMV-seropositive. Source material: PBMCs. V gene TRBV19 combines with J gene TRBJ1-6; D might be TRBD1 (6 bases). In nucleotides, the CDR3 is TGTGCCAGTAGTATTACCCCCGCGACAGGCAGTAATTCACCCCTCCACTTT. This codes for CASSITPATGSNSPLHF.